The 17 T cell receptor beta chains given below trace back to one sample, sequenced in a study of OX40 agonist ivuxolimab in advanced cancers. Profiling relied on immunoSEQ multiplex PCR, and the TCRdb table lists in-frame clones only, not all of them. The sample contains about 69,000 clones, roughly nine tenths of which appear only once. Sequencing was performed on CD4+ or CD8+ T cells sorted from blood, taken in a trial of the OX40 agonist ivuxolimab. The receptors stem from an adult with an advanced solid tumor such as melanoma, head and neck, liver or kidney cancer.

CDR3 in amino acids: CASSFSISTDTQYF. CDR3 nucleotide sequence: TGCGCCAGCAGCTTCAGTATTAGCACAGATACGCAGTATTTT. This rearrangement joins TRBV5-1 to TRBJ2-3; no definite D call. With 2 bases removed from V and 0 bases from J, the gap between germline ends came to 7 bases. The germline V gene has CDR1 SGHRS and CDR2 YFSETQ. The CDR3 sequence is 14 residues long.

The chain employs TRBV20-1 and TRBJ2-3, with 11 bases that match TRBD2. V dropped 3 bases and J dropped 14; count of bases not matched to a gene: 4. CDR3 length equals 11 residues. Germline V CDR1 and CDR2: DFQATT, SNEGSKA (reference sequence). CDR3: CSASGSGGAYF. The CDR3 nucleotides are TGCAGTGCTAGCGGTAGCGGGGGGGCGTATTTT.

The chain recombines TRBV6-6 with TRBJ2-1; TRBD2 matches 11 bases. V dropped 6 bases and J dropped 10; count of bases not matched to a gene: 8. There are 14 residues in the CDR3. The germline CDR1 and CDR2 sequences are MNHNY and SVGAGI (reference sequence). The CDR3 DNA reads TGTGCCAGCAGCGACCGACTAGCGGGATTAGAGCAGTTCTTC. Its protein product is CASSDRLAGLEQFF.

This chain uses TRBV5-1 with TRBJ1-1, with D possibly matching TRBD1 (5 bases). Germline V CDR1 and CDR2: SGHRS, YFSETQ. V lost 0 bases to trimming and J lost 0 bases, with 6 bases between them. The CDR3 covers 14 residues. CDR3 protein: CASSLGGMNTEAFF. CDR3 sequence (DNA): TGCGCCAGCAGCTTGGGGGGGATGAACACTGAAGCTTTCTTT.

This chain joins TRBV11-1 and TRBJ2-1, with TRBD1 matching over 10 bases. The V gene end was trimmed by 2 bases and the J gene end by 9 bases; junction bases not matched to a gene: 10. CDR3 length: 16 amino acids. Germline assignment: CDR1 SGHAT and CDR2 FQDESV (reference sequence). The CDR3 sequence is CASSLTTGQGEVEQFF. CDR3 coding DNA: TGTGCCAGCAGCTTAACAACTGGACAGGGGGAGGTTGAGCAGTTCTTC.

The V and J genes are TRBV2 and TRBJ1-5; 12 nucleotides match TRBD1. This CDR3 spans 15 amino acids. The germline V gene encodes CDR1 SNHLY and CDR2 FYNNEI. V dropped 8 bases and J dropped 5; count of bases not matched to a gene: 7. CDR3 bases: TGTGCCAGCGGAGGGACAGGGGGCGCGTATCAGCCCCAGCATTTT. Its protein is CASGGTGGAYQPQHF.

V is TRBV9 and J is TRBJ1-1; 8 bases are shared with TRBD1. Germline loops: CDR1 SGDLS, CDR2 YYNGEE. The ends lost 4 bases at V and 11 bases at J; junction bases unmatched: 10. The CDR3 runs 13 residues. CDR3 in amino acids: CASSPTGASAAFF. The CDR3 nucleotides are TGTGCCAGCAGCCCGACAGGGGCGAGTGCGGCTTTCTTT.

For the CDR3, the DNA is TGTGCCTTAGTGGGGACGCCGTCTCGCTACACCTTC. Translated, it gives CALVGTPSRYTF. This chain uses TRBV6-5 with TRBJ1-2, with D perhaps matching TRBD1 (5 bases). This CDR3 spans 12 amino acids. Germline CDR1 reads MNHEY; CDR2 reads SVGAGI. The germline V and J ends were trimmed by 11 bases and 9 bases, with 19 bases remaining between them.

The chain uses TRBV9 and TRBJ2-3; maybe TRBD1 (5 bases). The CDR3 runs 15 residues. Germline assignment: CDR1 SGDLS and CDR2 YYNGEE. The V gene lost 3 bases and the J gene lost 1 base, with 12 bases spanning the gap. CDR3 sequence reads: CASSALLGGTDTQYF. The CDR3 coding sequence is TGTGCCAGCAGCGCGCTTCTAGGGGGCACAGATACGCAGTATTTT.

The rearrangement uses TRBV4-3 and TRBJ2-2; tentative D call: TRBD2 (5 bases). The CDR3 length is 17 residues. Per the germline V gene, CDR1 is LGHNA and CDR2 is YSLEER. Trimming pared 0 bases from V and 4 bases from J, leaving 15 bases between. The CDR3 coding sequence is TGCGCCAGCAGCCAAGATTGGAGGTTCCAGGCCACCGGGGAGCTGTTTTTT. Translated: CASSQDWRFQATGELFF.

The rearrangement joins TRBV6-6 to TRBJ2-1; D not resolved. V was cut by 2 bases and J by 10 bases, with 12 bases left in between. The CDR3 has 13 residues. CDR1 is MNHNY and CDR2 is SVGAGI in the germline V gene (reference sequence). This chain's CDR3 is CASSYRKSPEQFF. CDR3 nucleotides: TGTGCCAGCAGTTACCGTAAATCCCCGGAGCAGTTCTTC.

Written as DNA, the CDR3 is TGCGCCAGCAGTGCTGGGAACAATCAGCCCCAGCATTTT. This sequence encodes CASSAGNNQPQHF. V is TRBV10-1 and J is TRBJ1-5, with D unclear. This CDR3 is 13 amino acids long. Germline CDR1 and CDR2: WNHNN and SYGVQD (reference sequence). Trimming shortened V by 4 bases and J by 3 bases, and 7 bases separated the two germline ends.

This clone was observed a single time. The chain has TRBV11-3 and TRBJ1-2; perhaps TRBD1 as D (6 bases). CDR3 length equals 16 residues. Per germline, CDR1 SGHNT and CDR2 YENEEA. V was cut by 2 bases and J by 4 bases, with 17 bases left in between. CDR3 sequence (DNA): TGTGCCAGCAGCTTAAGAGGGGGGGCAACCTCCTATGGCTACACCTTC. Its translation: CASSLRGGATSYGYTF.

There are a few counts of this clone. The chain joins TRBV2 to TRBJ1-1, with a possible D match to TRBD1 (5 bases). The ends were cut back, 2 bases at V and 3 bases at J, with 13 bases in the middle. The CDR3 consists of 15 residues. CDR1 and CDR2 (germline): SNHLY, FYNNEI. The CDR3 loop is CASSERVGGDTEAFF. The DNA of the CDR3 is TGTGCCAGCAGTGAAAGGGTGGGGGGAGACACTGAAGCTTTCTTT. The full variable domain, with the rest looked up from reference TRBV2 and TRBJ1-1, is EPEVTQTPSHQVTQMGQEVILRCVPISNHLYFYWYRQILGQKVEFLVSFYNNEISEKSEIFDDQFSVERPDGSNFTLKIRSTKLEDSAMYFCASSERVGGDTEAFFGQGTRLTVV.

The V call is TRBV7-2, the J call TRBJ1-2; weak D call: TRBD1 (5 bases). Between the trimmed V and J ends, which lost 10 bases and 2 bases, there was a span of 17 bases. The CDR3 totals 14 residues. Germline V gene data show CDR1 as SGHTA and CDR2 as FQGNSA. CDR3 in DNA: TGTGCCATAACACCGGGACGGATGAACTATGGCTACACCTTC. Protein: CAITPGRMNYGYTF. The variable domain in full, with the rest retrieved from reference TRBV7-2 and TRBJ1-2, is GAGVSQSPSNKVTEKGKDVELRCDPISGHTALYWYRQSLGQGLEFLIYFQGNSAPDKSGLPSDRFSAERTGGSVSTLTIQRTQQEDSAVYLCAITPGRMNYGYTFGSGTRLTVV.

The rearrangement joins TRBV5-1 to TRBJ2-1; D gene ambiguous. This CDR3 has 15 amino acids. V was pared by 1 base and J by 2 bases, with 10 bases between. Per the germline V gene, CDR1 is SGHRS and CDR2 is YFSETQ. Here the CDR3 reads CASSLNTYAYNEQFF. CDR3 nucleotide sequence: TGCGCCAGCAGCTTGAACACCTACGCCTACAATGAGCAGTTCTTC.

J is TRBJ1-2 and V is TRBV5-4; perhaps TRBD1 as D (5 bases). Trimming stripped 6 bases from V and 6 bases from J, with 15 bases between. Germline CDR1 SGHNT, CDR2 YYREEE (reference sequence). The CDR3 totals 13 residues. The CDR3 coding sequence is TGTGCCAGCAAACGCAGGGATTATGATGGCTACACCTTC. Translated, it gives CASKRRDYDGYTF. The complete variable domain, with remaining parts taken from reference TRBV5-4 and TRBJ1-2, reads ETGVTQSPTHLIKTRGQQVTLRCSSQSGHNTVSWYQQALGQGPQFIFQYYREEENGRGNFPPRFSGLQFPNYSSELNVNALELDDSALYLCASKRRDYDGYTFGSGTRLTVV.